These 5 T cell receptor beta chains were sequenced from one sample in a study of blood T cell repertoires in COVID-19. The method was immunoSEQ multiplex PCR; TCRdb's version includes in-frame clones alone and lacks a portion of them. The repertoire holds 150,000 or so clones, with about 79% as singletons. Sequenced input: peripheral blood. The receptor set was obtained from a woman between 55 and 75 years old with acute or convalescent COVID-19.

The chain joins TRBV19 to TRBJ1-5; 9 nucleotides line up with TRBD1. This CDR3 is 16 amino acids long. Germline values: CDR1 LNHDA, CDR2 SQIVND (reference sequence). V lost 5 bases, J lost 4 bases, and 9 bases stayed unmatched. The CDR3 loop is CASSSNSGQGNQPQHF. In DNA, the CDR3 is TGTGCCAGTAGTTCAAACTCGGGACAGGGTAATCAGCCCCAGCATTTT.

The J gene is TRBJ1-1, the V gene TRBV7-9; 9 bases are shared with TRBD1. The CDR3 loop spans 14 amino acids. Germline V gives CDR1 SEHNR, CDR2 FQNEAQ (reference sequence). V shed 4 bases and J 6 bases; nucleotides not matched to a gene: 6. The CDR3 loop is CASSYETGGAEAFF. The DNA of the CDR3 is TGTGCCAGCAGCTACGAGACAGGGGGTGCTGAAGCTTTCTTT.

CDR3 sequence: CASSSSLAVNTGELFF. Here the CDR3 DNA reads TGTGCCAGCAGTTCCTCACTAGCGGTGAACACCGGGGAGCTGTTTTTT. This sequence joins TRBV27 and TRBJ2-2; 8 bases match TRBD2. There are 16 residues in the CDR3. V gave up 4 bases and J gave up 1 base; unmatched junction bases: 5. Germline loops: CDR1 MNHEY, CDR2 SMNVEV (reference sequence).

The chain is built from TRBV5-4 and TRBJ1-1; 12 bases line up with TRBD1. Germline-derived CDR1 and CDR2 are SGHNT and YYREEE (reference sequence). J lost 11 bases, V lost 2 bases, and 4 bases had no gene match. This CDR3 is built from 13 residues. For the CDR3, the DNA is TGTGCCAGCAGCTTCGGGACAGGGGGCAGGGCTTTCTTT. Translation: CASSFGTGGRAFF. The whole variable domain, filled in from reference TRBV5-4 and TRBJ1-1, reads ETGVTQSPTHLIKTRGQQVTLRCSSQSGHNTVSWYQQALGQGPQFIFQYYREEENGRGNFPPRFSGLQFPNYSSELNVNALELDDSALYLCASSFGTGGRAFFGQGTRLTVV.

The chain employs TRBV5-6 and TRBJ2-1; D gene unclear. Trimming shortened V by 1 base and J by 5 bases, and 4 bases separated the two germline ends. The CDR3 contains 12 residues. Germline V gene data show CDR1 as SGHDT and CDR2 as YYEEEE. DNA for the CDR3: TGTGCCAGCAGCTTGCTTCACAATGAGCAGTTCTTC. Amino acid sequence: CASSLLHNEQFF. The full variable domain, completed using reference TRBV5-6 and TRBJ2-1, is DAGVTQSPTHLIKTRGQQVTLRCSPKSGHDTVSWYQQALGQGPQFIFQYYEEEERQRGNFPDRFSGHQFPNYSSELNVNALLLGDSALYLCASSLLHNEQFFGPGTRLTVL.